The rows below give T cell receptor beta chains drawn from one sample of a study of T cell responses to AZD1222 COVID-19 vaccine. Using immunoSEQ multiplex PCR, the repertoire was profiled, and TCRdb retains in-frame clones only, with some absent. Here the sample spans about 140,000 clones, about 91% being singletons. This specimen was peripheral blood, taken 28 days after the second AZD1222 dose. These receptors were collected from an adult who received the AZD1222 COVID-19 vaccine. The conserved cysteine and the conserved F or W are not part of the CDR3 here.

TRBV5-1	TRBJ2-5	14	ASSPQGGRGQETQY
TRBV28	TRBJ2-7	9	AHGVSYEQY
TRBV20-1	TRBJ2-7	9	SARRNSEQY
TRBV7-3	TRBJ2-6	13	ASSSTFAGANVLT
TRBV27	TRBJ1-5	12	ASSPGYSNQPQH
TRBV7-2	TRBJ2-7	11	ASSQLTGGEQY
TRBV6-5	TRBJ2-1	12	ASRGDSSYNEQF
TRBV7-9	TRBJ1-2	13	ASSPLGGQGYGYT
TRBV2	TRBJ2-1	11	ASSLGLAYEQF
TRBV10-2	TRBJ1-5	12	ASRGQSGNQPQH
TRBV5-4	TRBJ2-5	9	AAGQGGTQY
TRBV12-3/TRBV12-4	TRBJ2-7	11	ASSFLGSYEQY
TRBV10-3	TRBJ1-3	12	AISPDLSGNTIY
TRBV19	TRBJ1-4	12	ASSIDRGGEKLF
TRBV20-1	TRBJ1-2	9	SASRSYGYT
TRBV20-1	TRBJ2-1	12	SASIAGVINEQF
TRBV3-1/TRBV3-2	TRBJ2-7	13	ASSQDFQRGYEQY
TRBV14	TRBJ1-2	11	ASSQDLGRGYT
TRBV28	TRBJ2-1	14	ASRLLLAGGHNEQF
TRBV6-5	TRBJ1-2	11	ASSYSAGFGYT
TRBV9	TRBJ2-1	9	ASSSSAEQF
TRBV3-1/TRBV3-2	TRBJ1-2	9	ASRSLTGYT
TRBV5-3	TRBJ1-2	11	ARSQGTEYGYT
TRBV28	TRBJ2-2	11	ASSLRSTGELF